This TCR beta chain was sequenced for a study of blood T cell repertoires in COVID-19. Turning to the study itself: T cells, B-cell-depleted T cells, or PBMCs supplied cDNA or gDNA.

Authors' processing steps: Counts of nucleated cells, estimated from reference gene primer amplification, were obtained. TCRdb's copy holds only in-frame clones and misses some; the assay was immunoSEQ multiplex PCR. The V and J calls and clone size were taken over from that table, and D and trimming were inferred from the DNA. The data show around 250,000 clones, with 70% to 90% seen just once and roughly 16% held by the top ten. In assigning cohorts, the study relied on participant-reported clinical history. The origin of this receptor is a man aged 18 to 30 who had recovered from COVID-19. What was sequenced was PBMCs or T cells enriched from blood (not recorded which).

CDR3 DNA: TGCAGCGTTGTCACCACAGAAGCCTCTGGAAACACCATATATTTT. As protein: CSVVTTEASGNTIYF. The chain has TRBV29-1 and TRBJ1-3; D not resolved. Germline loops: CDR1 SQVTM, CDR2 ANQGSEA. This CDR3 contains 15 residues. V was pared by 4 bases and J by 0 bases, with 13 bases between. The variable domain in full, with the rest retrieved from reference TRBV29-1 and TRBJ1-3, is SAVISQKPSRDICQRGTSLTIQCQVDSQVTMMFWYRQQPGQSLTLIATANQGSEATYESGFVIDKFPISRPNLTFSTLTVSNMSPEDSSIYLCSVVTTEASGNTIYFGEGSWLTVV.